These 26 T cell receptor beta chains were sequenced from one sample in a study of T cell responses to AZD1222 COVID-19 vaccine. The assay was immunoSEQ multiplex PCR, and TCRdb's table has in-frame clones only and misses some. The profile shows tens of thousands of clones, about 90% of them singletons. The sequenced sample was peripheral blood, obtained 28 days after the second AZD1222 dose. The receptors here all came from an adult who received the AZD1222 COVID-19 vaccine.

The genes are TRBV5-1 and TRBJ1-6; no reliable D call. The CDR3 sequence is 15 residues long. Germline V gene sequence: CDR1 SGHRS, CDR2 YFSETQ. The V end was cut by 0 bases, the J end by 3 bases, with 7 bases between. The CDR3 loop reads CASSLGASYNSPLHF. CDR3 nucleotides: TGCGCCAGCAGCTTGGGGGCCAGCTATAATTCACCCCTCCACTTT.

The chain couples TRBV12-5 to TRBJ1-1, with D unclear. The germline V gene has CDR1 LGHNT and CDR2 FRNRAP. The V gene lost 5 bases and the J gene lost 1 base, with 11 bases spanning the gap. The CDR3 totals 14 residues. The CDR3 sequence is CASGPSGGNTEAFF. Written as DNA, the CDR3 is TGTGCTAGTGGTCCAAGCGGAGGGAACACTGAAGCTTTCTTT.

This clone came up once. The gene calls are TRBV28 and TRBJ1-2; unclear D gene. Germline lookup yields CDR1 MDHEN and CDR2 SYDVKM. CDR3 length: 17 residues. Between the trimmed V and J ends, which lost 1 base and 2 bases, there was a span of 17 bases. Written as DNA, the CDR3 is TGTGCCAGCAGTTTATATAAAAGTTTCGGGAGGAACTATGGCTACACCTTC. Its translation: CASSLYKSFGRNYGYTF.

CDR3 sequence: CASSLAQGLNYGYTF. CDR3 bases: TGCGCCAGCAGCTTGGCCCAGGGGCTCAACTATGGCTACACCTTC. This chain uses TRBV5-1 with TRBJ1-2; the D gene is possibly TRBD1 (6 bases). CDR1 SGHRS and CDR2 YFSETQ come from the germline V gene. V dropped 0 bases and J dropped 2 bases, with 11 bases sitting between them. This CDR3 is 15 amino acids long.

The V gene is TRBV10-1, the J gene TRBJ2-3; 9 bases match TRBD2. The CDR3 runs 15 residues. V was clipped by 3 bases and J by 6 bases; unmatched bases: 7. Per the germline V gene, CDR1 is WNHNN and CDR2 is SYGVQD (reference sequence). The CDR3 here is CASSDGGTSMDTQYF. The CDR3 nucleotides read TGCGCCAGCAGTGACGGGGGGACTAGCATGGATACGCAGTATTTT.

The chain has TRBV5-1 and TRBJ1-5; no firm D call. The CDR3 has 13 residues. The germline V and J ends were trimmed by 4 bases and 1 base, with 6 bases remaining between them. Germline CDR1 SGHRS, CDR2 YFSETQ. CDR3 sequence: CASSHGSNQPQHF. The CDR3 DNA sequence: TGCGCCAGCAGCCACGGGAGCAATCAGCCCCAGCATTTT. The variable domain in full, with the rest retrieved from reference TRBV5-1 and TRBJ1-5, is KAGVTQTPRYLIKTRGQQVTLSCSPISGHRSVSWYQQTPGQGLQFLFEYFSETQRNKGNFPGRFSGRQFSNSRSEMNVSTLELGDSALYLCASSHGSNQPQHFGDGTRLSIL.

This chain joins TRBV19 and TRBJ1-5; D perhaps matches TRBD1 (5 bases). CDR1 is LNHDA and CDR2 is SQIVND in the germline V gene (reference sequence). This CDR3 comprises 17 residues. The ends were cut back, 5 bases at V and 7 bases at J, with 24 bases in the middle. The CDR3 region is CASSPMLGEGAFQPQHF. Written as DNA, the CDR3 is TGTGCCAGTAGTCCAATGTTAGGGGAGGGAGCCTTCCAGCCCCAGCATTTT.

This sequence joins TRBV19 and TRBJ2-7; weak D call: TRBD2 (6 bases). The CDR3 consists of 14 residues. Trimming took off 2 bases at V and 2 bases at J, with 10 bases between the two ends. The germline CDR1 and CDR2 sequences are LNHDA and SQIVND (reference sequence). DNA of the CDR3: TGTGCCAGTAGTATACCGGGAGCGACCTACGAGCAGTACTTC. Translated, it gives CASSIPGATYEQYF.

The chain uses TRBV27 and TRBJ1-1, with D perhaps TRBD1 (5 bases). The V gene's germline CDR1 is MNHEY and CDR2 SMNVEV (reference sequence). V was shortened by 6 bases and J by 1 base, with 12 bases between the two germline ends. The CDR3 contains 14 residues. CDR3 bases: TGTGCCAGCAGCCCTGGACAAGAGAACACTGAAGCTTTCTTT. Translation gives CASSPGQENTEAFF.

The rearrangement links TRBV19 to TRBJ2-1; D is unclear. This CDR3 has 10 amino acids. Germline V gives CDR1 LNHDA, CDR2 SQIVND (reference sequence). Trimming removed 3 bases from V and 8 bases from J, with 2 bases in between. Written as DNA, the CDR3 is TGTGCCAGTAGTATGGATGAGCAGTTCTTC. Its translation: CASSMDEQFF.

This rearrangement joins TRBV2 to TRBJ1-5, with D unclear. V shed 1 base and J shed 4 bases, with 11 bases lying between them. The CDR3 runs 15 residues. Germline V gives CDR1 SNHLY, CDR2 FYNNEI. In nucleotides, the CDR3 is TGTGCCAGCAGTGAAGGTCGGGGTACGAATCAGCCCCAGCATTTT. It yields the protein CASSEGRGTNQPQHF.

V and J are TRBV19 and TRBJ2-3, with D uncertain. V was clipped by 3 bases and J by 2 bases, with 9 bases between them. Germline V gene lookup returns CDR1 LNHDA and CDR2 SQIVND (reference sequence). The CDR3 totals 14 residues. DNA for the CDR3: TGTGCCAGTAGTATTCGCGGCTACACAGATACGCAGTATTTT. This translates into CASSIRGYTDTQYF.

The chain joins TRBV19 to TRBJ2-1; D uncertain. The germline V gene encodes CDR1 LNHDA and CDR2 SQIVND (reference sequence). V was clipped by 8 bases and J by 8 bases, with 7 bases between them. CDR3 length: 10 residues. CDR3 nucleotide sequence: TGTGCCAGTTTTCGCCATGAGCAGTTCTTC. It translates to CASFRHEQFF.

This clone has only one observation. This chain joins TRBV18 and TRBJ2-7; 10 nucleotides agree with TRBD1. V trimming: 3 bases; J trimming: 6 bases; junction bases outside the gene matches: 5. This CDR3 region has 14 residues. Germline lookup yields CDR1 KGHSH and CDR2 LQKENI. CDR3 region: CASSPGQGFGEQYF. CDR3 bases: TGTGCCAGCTCACCGGGACAGGGGTTTGGCGAGCAGTACTTC.

J is TRBJ2-1 and V is TRBV6-1; D gene uncertain. There are 15 residues in the CDR3. Germline CDR1 is MNHNS and CDR2 is SASEGT. With 2 bases removed from V and 6 bases from J, the gap between germline ends came to 14 bases. The chain's CDR3 is CASSEPGLQVNEQFF. For the CDR3, the DNA is TGTGCCAGCAGTGAACCAGGTCTTCAGGTCAATGAGCAGTTCTTC.

The V and J genes are TRBV7-3 and TRBJ2-3, with D unclear. V shed 0 bases and J shed 0 bases, with 7 bases lying between them. The CDR3 extends over 15 amino acids. Germline CDR1 and CDR2: SGHTA and FQGTGA. The CDR3 DNA is TGTGCCAGCAGCTTAACGCCCCAGAGCACAGATACGCAGTATTTT. Its protein is CASSLTPQSTDTQYF.

This clone has only one observation. The chain uses TRBV5-1 and TRBJ1-1; D might be TRBD1 (6 bases). CDR1 is SGHRS and CDR2 is YFSETQ in the germline V gene. V dropped 4 bases and J dropped 6 bases, with 19 bases sitting between them. The CDR3 is made up of 15 amino acids. The CDR3 DNA follows: TGCGCCAGCAGCATCAGTTCCAGGGGAGGCGCTGAAGCTTTCTTT. This codes for CASSISSRGGAEAFF.

The chain has TRBV2 and TRBJ1-5; D not resolved. Germline assignment: CDR1 SNHLY and CDR2 FYNNEI. V lost 5 bases, J lost 2 bases, and 10 bases lay in between. The CDR3 length is 14 residues. CDR3 sequence reads: CASSWTRGNQPQHF. The CDR3 region has the DNA TGTGCCAGCAGTTGGACGAGGGGCAATCAGCCCCAGCATTTT. Drawing the rest from reference TRBV2 and TRBJ1-5, the complete variable domain is EPEVTQTPSHQVTQMGQEVILRCVPISNHLYFYWYRQILGQKVEFLVSFYNNEISEKSEIFDDQFSVERPDGSNFTLKIRSTKLEDSAMYFCASSWTRGNQPQHFGDGTRLSIL.

The V call is TRBV4-1, the J call TRBJ1-2; D might be TRBD1 (6 bases). Trimming stripped 5 bases from V and 4 bases from J, with 14 bases between. Germline V gene lookup returns CDR1 MGHRA and CDR2 YSYEKL. This CDR3 has 14 residues. The CDR3: CASSVGHRAYGYTF. The CDR3 bases are TGCGCCAGCAGCGTGGGACACCGAGCCTATGGCTACACCTTC.

The chain uses TRBV5-1 and TRBJ2-7; TRBD2 matches at 11 bases. Trimming at V came to 1 base and at J to 9 bases, leaving 6 bases not matched to a gene. CDR1 is SGHRS and CDR2 is YFSETQ in the germline V gene. This CDR3 has 14 amino acids. CDR3 amino acids: CASSLNLAGGRQYF. As DNA, the CDR3 is TGCGCCAGCAGCTTGAATCTAGCGGGAGGACGGCAGTACTTC.

J is TRBJ2-1 and V is TRBV5-1; D ambiguous. This CDR3 is 17 amino acids long. Per germline, CDR1 SGHRS and CDR2 YFSETQ. The ends were cut back, 4 bases at V and 0 bases at J, with 17 bases in the middle. In DNA, the CDR3 is TGCGCCAGCAGCCCCTACGGCTATTCGAGCTCCTACAATGAGCAGTTCTTC. Residues: CASSPYGYSSSYNEQFF.

This chain connects TRBV14 to TRBJ2-3; D possibly corresponds to TRBD2 (6 bases). Per the germline V gene, CDR1 is SGHDN and CDR2 is FVKESK. The V end was cut by 4 bases, the J end by 2 bases, with 13 bases between. The CDR3 spans 15 residues. The CDR3 spells CASSPWTTSTDTQYF. The CDR3, as DNA: TGTGCCAGCAGCCCCTGGACTACCTCCACAGATACGCAGTATTTT.

This clone was recorded once. The gene calls are TRBV7-2 and TRBJ2-3, with TRBD2 matching over 10 bases. Germline V gene lookup returns CDR1 SGHTA and CDR2 FQGNSA. V was pared by 1 base and J by 2 bases, with 3 bases of the junction left unmatched. This CDR3 comprises 16 residues. The DNA for the CDR3 is TGTGCCAGCAGCTTAGGGAGCGGGAGGGCCACAGATACGCAGTATTTT. Amino acids: CASSLGSGRATDTQYF.

The CDR3 here is CAWSVRGEKLFF. CDR3 DNA: TGTGCCTGGAGTGTACGGGGAGAAAAACTGTTTTTT. V is TRBV30 and J is TRBJ1-4; D is unresolved. Trimming removed 0 bases from V and 8 bases from J, with 7 bases in between. This CDR3 is 12 amino acids long. The germline V gene has CDR1 GTSNPN and CDR2 SVGIG (reference sequence).

The rearrangement uses TRBV5-1 and TRBJ1-3; D unresolved. Germline V gene lookup returns CDR1 SGHRS and CDR2 YFSETQ. This CDR3 is 15 amino acids long. V lost 5 bases and J lost 0, with 12 bases in between. CDR3 sequence (DNA): TGCGCCAGCAGTACGGACGGGAGCTCTGGAAACACCATATATTTT. Translated: CASSTDGSSGNTIYF.

In DNA, the CDR3 is TGTGCCAGCAGCTTAGAGGCCGGGGTAGACGAGCAGTACTTC. Translating it yields CASSLEAGVDEQYF. The chain uses TRBV7-2 and TRBJ2-7; weak D call: TRBD2 (5 bases). The germline V and J ends were trimmed by 1 base and 5 bases, with 12 bases remaining between them. Per germline, CDR1 SGHTA and CDR2 FQGNSA. The CDR3 has 14 amino acids.